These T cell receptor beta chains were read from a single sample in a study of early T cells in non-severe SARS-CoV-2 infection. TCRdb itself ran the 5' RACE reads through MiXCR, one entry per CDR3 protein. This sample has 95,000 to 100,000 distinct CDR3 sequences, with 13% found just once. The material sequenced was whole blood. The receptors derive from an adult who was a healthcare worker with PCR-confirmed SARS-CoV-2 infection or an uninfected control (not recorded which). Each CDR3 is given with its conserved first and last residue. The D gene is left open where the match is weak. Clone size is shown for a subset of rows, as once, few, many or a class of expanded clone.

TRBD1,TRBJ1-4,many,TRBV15,TGTGCCACCAGCGGCGACAGGGGGCCTAATGAAAAACTGTTTTTT,CATSGDRGPNEKLFF
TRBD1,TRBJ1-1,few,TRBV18,TGTGCCAGCTCACCCCGACAGGGCACTGAAGCTTTCTTT,CASSPRQGTEAFF
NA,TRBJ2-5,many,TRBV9,TGTGCCAGCAGCACCCGAGGGGGGAGACAAGAGACCCAGTACTTC,CASSTRGGRQETQYF
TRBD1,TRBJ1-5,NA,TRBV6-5,TGTGCCAGCAGGACAGGGGGCGATCAGCCCCAGCATTTT,CASRTGGDQPQHF
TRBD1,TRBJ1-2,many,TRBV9,TGTGCCAGCAGCCCAGAAGACAGGGGGCTGAGGGGCTACACCTTC,CASSPEDRGLRGYTF
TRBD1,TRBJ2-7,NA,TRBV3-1,TGTGCCAGCAGCCAAGTACCAGGGGGTAGCTACGAGCAGTACTTC,CASSQVPGGSYEQYF
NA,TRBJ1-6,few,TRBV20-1,TGCAGTGCTAGCTCAGCCGGGAATTCACCCCTCCACTTT,CSASSAGNSPLHF
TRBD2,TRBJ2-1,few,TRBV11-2,TGTGCCAGCAGCACTAGCGACCGGACCGAGCAGTTCTTC,CASSTSDRTEQFF
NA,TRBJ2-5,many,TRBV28,TGTGCCAGCTCCCAGCGAGGGGGGATCCAAGAGACCCAGTACTTC,CASSQRGGIQETQYF
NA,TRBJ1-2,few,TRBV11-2,TGTGCCAGCAGCCGCAACCGCAGGGGCGCCGATAACTATGGCTACACCTTC,CASSRNRRGADNYGYTF
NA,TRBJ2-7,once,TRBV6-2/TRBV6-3,TGTGCCAGCAGTTACTCTTTAGGGTTCTCCTACGAGCAGTACTTC,CASSYSLGFSYEQYF
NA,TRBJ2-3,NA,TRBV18,TGTGCCAGCTCTATCGACAGCCTGGGGAATATTTGGACAGATACGCAGTATTTT,CASSIDSLGNIWTDTQYF
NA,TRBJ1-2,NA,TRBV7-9,TGTGCCAGCAGCTCGGGGGCAGTCGTTAACTATGGCTACACCTTC,CASSSGAVVNYGYTF
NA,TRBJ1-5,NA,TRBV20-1,TGCAGTGCTAGGCGGCGGCAGGGACACAATCAGCCCCAGCATTTT,CSARRRQGHNQPQHF
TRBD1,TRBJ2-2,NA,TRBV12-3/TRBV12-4,TGTGCCAGCAGTTTGGGACAGGGCCCTCTCACCGGGGAGCTGTTTTTT,CASSLGQGPLTGELFF
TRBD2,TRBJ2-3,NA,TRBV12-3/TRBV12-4,TGTGCCAGCAGAAGACTAGCGGGGTTCACAGATACGCAGTATTTT,CASRRLAGFTDTQYF
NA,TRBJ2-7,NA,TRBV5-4,TGTGCCAGCAGGCATGGACAAACCACCTACGAGCAGTACTTC,CASRHGQTTYEQYF
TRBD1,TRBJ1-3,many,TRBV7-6,TGTGCCAGCAGCCCGGGACAGGCAGCCGGAAACACCATATATTTT,CASSPGQAAGNTIYF
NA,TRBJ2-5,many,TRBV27,TGTGCCAGCAGTCCTCTGACGCAAGAGACCCAGTACTTC,CASSPLTQETQYF
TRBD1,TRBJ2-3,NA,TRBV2,TGTGCCAGCAGGAACCCGGGACAGGGCACAGATACGCAGTATTTT,CASRNPGQGTDTQYF
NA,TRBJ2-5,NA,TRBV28,TGTGCCAGCACCCCGACGTCTCCCCTCTCGGCCCAGTACTTC,CASTPTSPLSAQYF
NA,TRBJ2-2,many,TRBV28,TGTGCCACCGGGAACTTTCCCGGGGAGCTGTTTTTT,CATGNFPGELFF
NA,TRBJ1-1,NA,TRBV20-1,TGCAGTGCTAGAGGAGGTATTCCGGGAACTGAAGCTTTCTTT,CSARGGIPGTEAFF
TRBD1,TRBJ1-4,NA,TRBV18,TGTGCCAGCTCATCCGGGACAGCGTCCGAAAAACTGTTTTTT,CASSSGTASEKLFF
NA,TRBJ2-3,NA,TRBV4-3,TGCGCCAGCAGCCAAGGGGCAGCCCACGACACAGATACGCAGTATTTT,CASSQGAAHDTDTQYF
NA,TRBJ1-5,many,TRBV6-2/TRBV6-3,TGTGCCAGCAGTTACGGGGCCGCGAATCAGCCCCAGCATTTT,CASSYGAANQPQHF
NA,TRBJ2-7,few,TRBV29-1,TGCATTGCAAGGGGACCCTCCTACGAGCAGTACTTC,CIARGPSYEQYF
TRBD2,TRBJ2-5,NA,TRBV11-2,TGTGCCAGCAGCTTAGATCTAAGCGGGGGGGCGGAGACCCAGTACTTC,CASSLDLSGGAETQYF
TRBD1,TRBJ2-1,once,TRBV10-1,TGCGCCAGCAAAGCCGGGACAGGGGGTAATGAGCAGTTCTTC,CASKAGTGGNEQFF
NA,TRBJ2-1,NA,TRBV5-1,TGCGCCAGCAGCTTGGCCCCAAACAATGAGCAGTTCTTC,CASSLAPNNEQFF
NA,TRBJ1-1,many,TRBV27,TGTGCCAGCATTAATCGGGGAGGAAACACTGAAGCTTTCTTT,CASINRGGNTEAFF
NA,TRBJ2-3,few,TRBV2,TGTGCCAGCTACAGGACCTCGAAGACAGATACGCAGTATTTT,CASYRTSKTDTQYF